Following are 6 T cell receptor beta chains from one sample sequenced in a study of Graves' ophthalmopathy and Graves' hyperthyroidism. RNA transcripts were the source from which TCR beta CDR3 regions were amplified. Scientists carried out first-round RT-PCR using HTBI primers and then a second-round multiplex PCR. TCRdb analysed the multiplex PCR reads with MiXCR anew, one entry per CDR3 protein. The sample records roughly 1.1 million distinct CDR3 sequences, 35% to 40% being singletons. The sample taken for sequencing was peripheral blood or thyroid tissue (not recorded which). The receptors here all came from an adult man with Graves' hyperthyroidism.

This clonotype occurred many times. The chain employs TRBV24-1 and TRBJ2-7; 7 bases line up with TRBD1. Trimming removed 8 bases from V and 3 bases from J; junction bases left unmatched: 6. Germline values: CDR1 KGHDR, CDR2 SFDVKD. This CDR3 has 13 amino acids. The CDR3: CATKQGNGYEQYF. In DNA, the CDR3 is TGTGCCACCAAACAGGGGAACGGCTACGAGCAGTACTTC.

This clonotype was observed many times. J is TRBJ1-5 and V is TRBV24-1; tentatively, D is TRBD1 (6 bases). This CDR3 is 15 amino acids long. V lost 4 bases and J 0 bases, leaving 9 bases between the germline ends. The germline CDR1 and CDR2 sequences are KGHDR and SFDVKD. The CDR3 DNA reads as TGTGCCACCAGTGACGACAGGTATAGCAATCAGCCCCAGCATTTT. Translated: CATSDDRYSNQPQHF.

Notes on this clonotype: This may arise from a read error, as a much more abundant clone is one base away. V and J are TRBV11-2 and TRBJ2-7; 8 bases are shared with TRBD1. The CDR3 is 14 amino acids. Germline V gene sequence: CDR1 SGHAT, CDR2 FQNNGV. The CDR3 loop reads CTSSLRDRTYEQYF. DNA for the CDR3: TGTACCAGCAGCTTGAGGGACAGGACCTACGAGCAGTACTTC.

This clonotype came up many times. The chain links TRBV10-3 to TRBJ2-7; the match to TRBD1 covers 10 bases. Per the germline V gene, CDR1 is ENHRY and CDR2 is SYGVKD. With 9 bases clipped from V and 2 bases from J, the junction kept 4 bases outside the gene matches. The length of the CDR3 is 13 residues. CDR3 region: CAIGTGDPYEQYF. As DNA, the CDR3 is TGTGCCATTGGGACAGGGGATCCCTACGAGCAGTACTTC.

The V gene is TRBV29-1, the J gene TRBJ2-7, with 11 bases that match TRBD2. The CDR3 spans 18 residues. V gave up 2 bases and J gave up 2 bases; unmatched junction bases: 14. Germline CDR1 SQVTM, CDR2 ANQGSEA. This chain's CDR3 is CSVESASSLAGGTYEQYF. Here the CDR3 DNA reads TGCAGCGTTGAAAGCGCCAGCAGTTTAGCGGGAGGGACCTACGAGCAGTACTTC.

This clonotype was recorded many times. The V call is TRBV9, the J call TRBJ2-5; 7 positions agree with TRBD2. The V and J ends lost 4 bases and 5 bases, in that order; junction bases with no gene match: 8. The germline CDR1 and CDR2 sequences are SGDLS and YYNGEE. The CDR3 is made up of 14 amino acids. CDR3 DNA sequence: TGTGCCAGCAGCTCCGTCGGGAGGCTGGAGACCCAGTACTTC. Translating it yields CASSSVGRLETQYF.